The 20 T cell receptor beta chains presented below share a single source sample, sequenced in a study of CD8 T cells in Susac syndrome. Reverse transcription used roughly 0.45 to 1 ug RNA and random hexamers. MiXCR, applied by TCRdb to the immunoSEQ multiplex PCR reads, yields one record per CDR3 protein. The sample carries 150,000 to 200,000 distinct CDR3 sequences, around 95% recorded once. The source material was CD4+ T cells from PBMCs. These receptors were collected from a human donor with multiple sclerosis.

The V gene is TRBV3-1, the J gene TRBJ2-7; D possibly uses TRBD1 or TRBD2 (5 bases each). The V end lost 5 bases, the J end lost 1 base, and 15 bases lay between the germline ends. The CDR3 sequence is 15 residues long. Germline values: CDR1 LGHDT, CDR2 YNNKEL (reference sequence). The CDR3 DNA reads as TGTGCCAGCAGCTCCGGGACCCTGCCATCCTACGAGCAGTACTTC. Its translation is CASSSGTLPSYEQYF.

The chain joins TRBV29-1 to TRBJ2-3; no firm D call. V lost 4 bases, J lost 1 base, and 12 bases lay in between. The germline V gene encodes CDR1 SQVTM and CDR2 ANQGSEA. This CDR3 has 14 amino acids. For the CDR3, the DNA is TGCAGCGTTGGTTCGTATGTCGGCACAGATACGCAGTATTTT. As protein: CSVGSYVGTDTQYF.

The rearrangement uses TRBV2 and TRBJ1-2; 8 bases agree with TRBD1. V shed 6 bases and J 3 bases; nucleotides not matched to a gene: 3. Germline lookup yields CDR1 SNHLY and CDR2 FYNNEI. This CDR3 comprises 13 residues. CDR3 amino acids: CASSPGQDYGYTF. In DNA form, the CDR3 reads TGTGCCAGCAGCCCGGGACAGGACTATGGCTACACCTTC.

This chain joins TRBV2 and TRBJ1-2, with 9 bases fitting TRBD1. This CDR3 spans 15 amino acids. The germline gives CDR1 SNHLY, CDR2 FYNNEI. The J segment lost 3 bases and the V segment lost 4 bases, leaving 6 bases of the junction unmatched. CDR3 region: CASSVGQGGDYGYTF. DNA for the CDR3: TGTGCCAGCAGTGTGGGACAGGGCGGCGACTATGGCTACACCTTC.

V usage is TRBV29-1 and J usage is TRBJ2-3; a possible D gene is TRBD2 (5 bases). This CDR3 has 14 amino acids. The germline V gene encodes CDR1 SQVTM and CDR2 ANQGSEA. V dropped 6 bases and J dropped 1 base, with 14 bases sitting between them. CDR3 sequence: CSVRTALGTDTQYF. The CDR3 DNA sequence: TGCAGCGTCCGGACTGCTTTGGGCACAGATACGCAGTATTTT.

The chain uses TRBV3-1 and TRBJ2-1; a possible D gene is TRBD2 (7 bases). The V gene's germline CDR1 is LGHDT and CDR2 YNNKEL (reference sequence). V lost 2 bases and J lost 11, with 25 bases in between. The CDR3 is 17 residues long. In DNA, the CDR3 is TGTGCCAGCAGCCAATTGCTACAGGGCAAAGGGAGGGCCAAGCAGTTCTTC. As protein: CASSQLLQGKGRAKQFF.

The chain employs TRBV7-2 and TRBJ2-7, with 8 nucleotides matching TRBD1. This CDR3 spans 14 amino acids. From germline, CDR1 is SGHTA and CDR2 FQGNSA. V lost 6 bases, J lost 4 bases, and 8 bases stayed unmatched. The CDR3 sequence is CASSFRTGTYEQYF. CDR3 DNA sequence: TGTGCCAGCAGTTTTCGGACAGGGACGTACGAGCAGTACTTC.

The DNA for the CDR3 is TGTGCCAGCAGCCCCGACAGCGTCCGGGAGACCCAGTACTTC. Encoded protein: CASSPDSVRETQYF. The rearrangement links TRBV11-2 to TRBJ2-5; TRBD1 might be the D (5 bases). The V end lost 5 bases, the J end lost 5 bases, and 15 bases lay between the germline ends. The CDR3 spans 14 residues. Germline values: CDR1 SGHAT, CDR2 FQNNGV.

The chain is built from TRBV6-2 or TRBV6-3 and TRBJ2-7, with D unresolved. Germline V CDR1 and CDR2: MNHEY, SVGEGT. The length of the CDR3 is 13 residues. Trimming cost V 2 bases and J 3 bases, with 8 bases left between them. The CDR3 loop reads CASSYPAGYEQYF. The CDR3, as DNA: TGTGCCAGCAGTTACCCGGCCGGCTACGAGCAGTACTTC.

This chain connects TRBV3-1 to TRBJ1-5; D not certain. CDR1 is LGHDT, CDR2 YNNKEL, per germline (reference sequence). CDR3 size: 13 residues. Trimming left V 2 bases short and J 4 bases short, with 6 bases between. The CDR3: CASSQQTNQPQHF. The CDR3 DNA reads TGTGCCAGCAGCCAACAGACGAATCAGCCCCAGCATTTT.

This chain joins TRBV30 and TRBJ2-1; the D is unclear. The CDR3 extends over 12 amino acids. Germline V gene data show CDR1 as GTSNPN and CDR2 as SVGIG (reference sequence). V lost 2 bases and J 9 bases, leaving 11 bases between the germline ends. CDR3: CAWSRANSEQFF. The CDR3 DNA reads TGTGCCTGGAGTCGGGCCAACAGTGAGCAGTTCTTC.

The rearrangement uses TRBV12-3 or TRBV12-4 and TRBJ2-3; the match to TRBD1 covers 7 bases. The CDR3 has 17 amino acids. The J segment lost 2 bases and the V segment lost 5 bases, leaving 13 bases of the junction unmatched. CDR3 in DNA: TGTGCCAGCAGTGCTGACAGGGAGATAGGCTACACAGATACGCAGTATTTT. Translating it yields CASSADREIGYTDTQYF.

The chain combines TRBV6-5 with TRBJ1-2; 7 bases agree with TRBD1. This CDR3 comprises 12 residues. Germline CDR1 and CDR2: MNHEY and SVGAGI. Trimming at V came to 6 bases and at J to 9 bases, leaving 7 bases not matched to a gene. The CDR3 DNA follows: TGTGCCAGCAGCCTGACAGGGCGGAGCTACACCTTC. It encodes CASSLTGRSYTF.

The V call is TRBV3-1, the J call TRBJ2-1, with unresolved D. This CDR3 has 14 amino acids. Trimming left V 0 bases short and J 4 bases short, with 7 bases between. From germline, CDR1 is LGHDT and CDR2 YNNKEL (reference sequence). CDR3: CASSQDSLYNEQFF. CDR3 sequence (DNA): TGTGCCAGCAGCCAAGATAGCCTTTACAATGAGCAGTTCTTC.

V usage is TRBV7-2 and J usage is TRBJ2-3; 12 bases are a match to TRBD2. The germline V gene encodes CDR1 SGHTA and CDR2 FQGNSA. The junction had 10 bases not matched to a gene; V was cut back by 2 bases and J by 7 bases. This CDR3 is built from 17 residues. DNA of the CDR3: TGTGCCAGCAGCTTATGGCCTAGCGGGGGGGCGGGAAATACGCAGTATTTT. This encodes CASSLWPSGGAGNTQYF.

CDR3 in amino acids: CSAFPGGDRGGNSPLHF. CDR3 DNA: TGCAGTGCTTTCCCAGGCGGGGACAGGGGCGGAAATTCACCCCTCCACTTT. V usage is TRBV20-1 and J usage is TRBJ1-6; 10 bases line up with TRBD1. The V gene's germline CDR1 is DFQATT and CDR2 SNEGSKA (reference sequence). V dropped 5 bases and J dropped 7; count of bases not matched to a gene: 14. The CDR3 sequence is 17 residues long.

V is TRBV5-6 and J is TRBJ1-2, with D perhaps TRBD1 (5 bases). Trimming took off 4 bases at V and 4 bases at J, with 14 bases between the two ends. Germline CDR1 and CDR2: SGHDT and YYEEEE. This CDR3 has 14 residues. As DNA, the CDR3 is TGTGCCAGCAGCCACGAGGGGCCTAGCTATGGCTACACCTTC. Protein sequence: CASSHEGPSYGYTF.

J is TRBJ2-1 and V is TRBV2; no clear D. Per the germline V gene, CDR1 is SNHLY and CDR2 is FYNNEI. This CDR3 comprises 14 residues. V was cut by 6 bases and J by 5 bases, with 14 bases left in between. DNA of the CDR3: TGTGCCAGCAGCCTAGAGGCAGCTGACAATGAGCAGTTCTTC. It translates to CASSLEAADNEQFF. The variable domain in full, with the rest retrieved from reference TRBV2 and TRBJ2-1, is EPEVTQTPSHQVTQMGQEVILRCVPISNHLYFYWYRQILGQKVEFLVSFYNNEISEKSEIFDDQFSVERPDGSNFTLKIRSTKLEDSAMYFCASSLEAADNEQFFGPGTRLTVL.

In its sample, this clonotype was seen a few times. The chain recombines TRBV30 with TRBJ2-7, with TRBD1 matching over 7 bases. The CDR3 loop spans 12 amino acids. V shed 5 bases and J 2 bases; nucleotides not matched to a gene: 3. The V gene's germline CDR1 is GTSNPN and CDR2 SVGIG (reference sequence). CDR3: CAWSTGPYEQYF. For the CDR3, the DNA is TGTGCCTGGTCGACAGGGCCCTACGAGCAGTACTTC. Combining the CDR3 with reference TRBV30 and TRBJ2-7 gives the whole variable domain SQTIHQWPATLVQPVGSPLSLECTVEGTSNPNLYWYRQAAGRGLQLLFYSVGIGQISSEVPQNLSASRPQDRQFILSSKKLLLSDSGFYLCAWSTGPYEQYFGPGTRLTVT.

This chain links TRBV20-1 with TRBJ2-3, with 7 bases lining up with TRBD2. The V gene end was trimmed by 8 bases and the J gene end by 5 bases; junction bases not matched to a gene: 10. The length of the CDR3 is 13 residues. From germline, CDR1 is DFQATT and CDR2 SNEGSKA (reference sequence). The CDR3 nucleotides are TGCAGTCCTATCCGACTAGCAGGAGATACGCAGTATTTT. Translation gives CSPIRLAGDTQYF.